Below are 29 T cell receptor beta chains sequenced from a single sample in a study of response to subunit inactivated influenza vaccine (dated by TCRdb to 2016 to 2019). Libraries were constructed by RT-PCR. The data were produced on an Illumina HiSeq 2500. The public sequencing data were trimmed at Q25 with fastp and processed into clonotypes with MiXCR by TCRdb, which kept only in-frame beta chains. When rows share a CDR3 protein, they turn into one entry using the most common DNA and genes. This sample holds under 800,000 distinct CDR3 sequences; approximately 15% were observed only once. Less than 7% of the sample goes to the ten largest clones. Sequenced here: PBMCs from blood, sampled less than 15 days before vaccination. These receptors originate from a man aged 50 to 59 who received an inactivated influenza vaccine. Donor details come from another sample of the same person, matched by shared clones.

This clonotype was detected many times. This chain uses TRBV4-1 with TRBJ1-2; D might be TRBD1 (6 bases). This CDR3 is 13 amino acids long. Germline V gene data show CDR1 as MGHRA and CDR2 as YSYEKL. Trimming removed 6 bases from V and 1 base from J, with 9 bases in between. CDR3: CASSRTVNYGYTF. Here the CDR3 DNA reads TGCGCCAGCAGTCGGACAGTTAACTATGGCTACACCTTC.

This clonotype was counted a few times. The chain joins TRBV5-6 to TRBJ1-1; tentatively, D is TRBD1 (5 bases). The length of the CDR3 is 13 residues. The V end was cut by 6 bases, the J end by 3 bases, with 12 bases between. Germline V CDR1 and CDR2: SGHDT, YYEEEE. In DNA form, the CDR3 reads TGTGCCAGCACTAGGGCGGGGGACACTGAAGCTTTCTTT. Translation: CASTRAGDTEAFF.

This chain joins TRBV9 and TRBJ2-3, with 12 bases matching TRBD2. This CDR3 spans 17 amino acids. The V segment lost 0 bases and the J segment 3 bases; nucleotides outside the gene matches: 5. Germline V gives CDR1 SGDLS, CDR2 YYNGEE. CDR3 loop: CASSVVPSGGGTDTQYF. The DNA for the CDR3 is TGTGCCAGCAGCGTAGTCCCTAGCGGGGGGGGTACAGATACGCAGTATTTT.

This clonotype occurred a few times. The V and J genes are TRBV4-2 and TRBJ1-3; D is perhaps TRBD1 (5 bases). V was pared by 0 bases and J by 0 bases, with 9 bases between. Per germline, CDR1 LGHNA and CDR2 YNFKEQ. This CDR3 is built from 16 residues. The CDR3 nucleotides are TGTGCCAGCAGCCAAGAAGACAGAAGCTCTGGAAACACCATATATTTT. Its translation is CASSQEDRSSGNTIYF.

The table lists this clonotype with a few counts. This chain links TRBV12-3 or TRBV12-4 with TRBJ2-1, with D possibly TRBD2 on 5 matching bases. The CDR3 is 17 residues long. Between the trimmed V and J ends, which lost 5 bases and 3 bases, there was a span of 20 bases. CDR3 sequence: CASSPSRAKVGYNEQFF. CDR3 sequence (DNA): TGTGCCAGCAGTCCTTCGCGGGCCAAAGTGGGCTACAATGAGCAGTTCTTC.

This clonotype appeared a few times. J is TRBJ2-2 and V is TRBV4-2; D gene ambiguous. Looked up from germline, CDR1 is LGHNA and CDR2 is YNFKEQ. The CDR3 consists of 19 residues. V was cut by 1 base and J by 1 base, with 19 bases left in between. In DNA form, the CDR3 reads TGTGCCAGCAGCCAAGGGCGACACCTCAAGATTTTGAACACCGGGGAGCTGTTTTTT. Protein product: CASSQGRHLKILNTGELFF.

The chain carries TRBV3-1 and TRBJ2-1, with 16 positions matching TRBD2. Germline assignment: CDR1 LGHDT and CDR2 YNNKEL (reference sequence). The trim removed 4 bases at V and 7 bases at J, leaving 10 bases unmatched. The CDR3 consists of 18 residues. CDR3 protein: CASSRLGTSGGGRNEQFF. Written as DNA, the CDR3 is TGTGCCAGCAGCCGACTAGGGACTAGCGGGGGGGGGAGGAATGAGCAGTTCTTC.

This clonotype was found a few times. V usage is TRBV6-2 or TRBV6-3 and J usage is TRBJ2-1; 7 bases map to TRBD2. The CDR3 totals 15 residues. V lost 6 bases to trimming and J lost 8 bases; unmatched junction nucleotides: 13. Germline CDR1 MNHEY, CDR2 SVGEGT. CDR3 residues: CASRTAGLVSDEQFF. The CDR3 bases are TGTGCCAGCAGAACCGCTGGACTAGTGTCGGATGAGCAGTTCTTC.

Here the CDR3 DNA reads TGTGCCAGCATCTCCCGCCGGGACATTTACACAGATACGCAGTATTTT. As protein: CASISRRDIYTDTQYF. V and J are TRBV12-3 or TRBV12-4 and TRBJ2-3; D possibly corresponds to TRBD1 (6 bases). Trimming removed 7 bases from V and 2 bases from J, with 19 bases in between. The CDR3 sequence is 16 residues long.

V usage is TRBV10-2 and J usage is TRBJ2-3; 14 bases are a match to TRBD2. With 9 bases clipped from V and 8 bases from J, the junction kept 7 bases outside the gene matches. The CDR3 totals 14 residues. The germline gives CDR1 WSHSY, CDR2 SAAADI. The CDR3 reads CARIQGLAGATQYF. The CDR3, as DNA: TGCGCCAGGATACAGGGACTAGCGGGGGCTACGCAGTATTTT.

The chain recombines TRBV3-1 with TRBJ2-7; D remains unclear. Trimming pared 1 base from V and 3 bases from J, leaving 16 bases between. Per the germline V gene, CDR1 is LGHDT and CDR2 is YNNKEL (reference sequence). There are 16 residues in the CDR3. This CDR3 reads CASSQVMATNGYEQYF. DNA for the CDR3: TGTGCCAGCAGCCAAGTTATGGCTACCAATGGCTACGAGCAGTACTTC.

This clonotype came up a few times. The rearrangement joins TRBV12-3 or TRBV12-4 to TRBJ1-2; no clear D. The ends were cut back, 1 base at V and 1 base at J, with 7 bases in the middle. The CDR3 covers 14 residues. DNA for the CDR3: TGTGCCAGCAGTTTAGGAGCGATTAACTATGGCTACACCTTC. This encodes CASSLGAINYGYTF.

V and J are TRBV24-1 and TRBJ2-1; no reliable D call. There are 14 residues in the CDR3. V was trimmed by 5 bases and J by 1 base, leaving 8 bases between them. Germline V gene sequence: CDR1 KGHDR, CDR2 SFDVKD. DNA for the CDR3: TGTGCCACCAGTGGGAAGTCATCCTACAATGAGCAGTTCTTC. This translates into CATSGKSSYNEQFF.

The genes are TRBV2 and TRBJ2-5; TRBD2 aligns across 7 bases. CDR1 and CDR2 (germline): SNHLY, FYNNEI. This CDR3 comprises 14 residues. V lost 9 bases, J lost 0 bases, and 7 bases stayed unmatched. The CDR3 DNA reads as TGTGCCAGGAGGACTAGGGGCGACCAAGAGACCCAGTACTTC. This gives the protein CARRTRGDQETQYF.

J is TRBJ2-2 and V is TRBV7-9; D is possibly TRBD1 or TRBD2 (5 bases each). Trimming shortened V by 2 bases and J by 4 bases, and 14 bases separated the two germline ends. This CDR3 has 16 residues. The V gene's germline CDR1 is SEHNR and CDR2 FQNEAQ (reference sequence). The CDR3 DNA reads as TGTGCCAGCAGCTTAAGCTCGGGACGGAGCACCGGGGAGCTGTTTTTT. Translated, it gives CASSLSSGRSTGELFF.

This clonotype was detected ten times or more. This rearrangement joins TRBV14 to TRBJ2-5; a possible D gene is TRBD1 (5 bases). The CDR3 loop spans 17 amino acids. Germline V gives CDR1 SGHDN, CDR2 FVKESK. V dropped 4 bases and J dropped 1 base, with 19 bases sitting between them. CDR3 sequence reads: CASSLRQPLRSQETQYF. The CDR3 DNA is TGTGCCAGCAGCCTTCGACAGCCCCTACGTAGCCAAGAGACCCAGTACTTC.

This clonotype has a count of ten or more. The chain carries TRBV5-1 and TRBJ1-1, with D hard to call. CDR3 length equals 13 residues. CDR1 SGHRS and CDR2 YFSETQ come from the germline V gene. Trimming took 4 bases from V and 3 from J, leaving 10 bases between them. The CDR3 DNA follows: TGCGCCAGCAGCCTAGAAGTGGACACTGAAGCTTTCTTT. Translated: CASSLEVDTEAFF.

The table lists this clonotype with a few counts. The chain has TRBV6-2 or TRBV6-3 and TRBJ1-6; 7 bases match TRBD1. Per germline, CDR1 MNHEY and CDR2 SVGEGT. The junction had 3 bases not matched to a gene; V was cut back by 6 bases and J by 4 bases. This CDR3 has 14 residues. The CDR3 sequence: CASSDREYNSPLHF. In DNA form, the CDR3 reads TGTGCCAGCAGCGACAGGGAGTATAATTCACCCCTCCACTTT.

The rearrangement uses TRBV3-1 and TRBJ2-5, with 9 bases that match TRBD1. Germline V gives CDR1 LGHDT, CDR2 YNNKEL (reference sequence). This CDR3 contains 15 residues. The junction had 7 bases not matched to a gene; V was cut back by 4 bases and J by 4 bases. The CDR3 reads CASSPRTGAPETQYF. The CDR3 DNA sequence: TGTGCCAGCAGCCCCCGGACAGGGGCCCCAGAGACCCAGTACTTC.

The chain has TRBV7-9 and TRBJ1-1; D is perhaps TRBD1 (5 bases). The CDR3 contains 17 residues. With 1 base removed from V and 1 base from J, the gap between germline ends came to 16 bases. Germline V gene data show CDR1 as SEHNR and CDR2 as FQNEAQ (reference sequence). The CDR3: CASSLGGGLPQNTEAFF. Here the CDR3 DNA reads TGTGCCAGCAGCTTAGGGGGGGGTTTACCCCAGAACACTGAAGCTTTCTTT.

This clonotype has only a few counts. J is TRBJ2-2 and V is TRBV6-5; the D call may be TRBD1 or TRBD2 (6 bases each). Looked up from germline, CDR1 is MNHEY and CDR2 is SVGAGI. The CDR3 runs to 18 residues. The germline V and J ends were trimmed by 0 bases and 1 base, with 15 bases remaining between them. Here the CDR3 reads CASSYSLYEGGNTGELFF. The CDR3 bases are TGTGCCAGCAGTTACTCCCTCTATGAGGGGGGGAACACCGGGGAGCTGTTTTTT.

The rearrangement joins TRBV20-1 to TRBJ2-6; 7 bases map to TRBD1. From germline, CDR1 is DFQATT and CDR2 SNEGSKA (reference sequence). This CDR3 is built from 17 residues. The trim removed 5 bases at V and 0 bases at J, leaving 10 bases unmatched. The CDR3 loop is CSAFKTGRRSGANVLTF. CDR3 nucleotides: TGCAGTGCTTTTAAGACAGGGCGGCGCTCTGGGGCCAACGTCCTGACTTTC.

The CDR3: CASSLERGGYEQYF. DNA for the CDR3: TGTGCCAGCAGCTTAGAGCGGGGAGGGTACGAGCAGTACTTC. The V call is TRBV7-2, the J call TRBJ2-7, with TRBD2 matching 7 bases. The CDR3 totals 14 residues. Looked up from germline, CDR1 is SGHTA and CDR2 is FQGNSA. The J segment lost 4 bases and the V segment lost 1 base, leaving 4 bases of the junction unmatched.

This clonotype showed up just a few times. The chain employs TRBV21-1 and TRBJ2-2; TRBD1 was called by the table and not checked on the DNA. TRBV21-1 corresponds to a pseudogene. This CDR3 has 17 amino acids. The CDR3 sequence: CASSKRGGTTSPGELFF. The CDR3 nucleotides read TGTGCCAGCAGCAAAAGGGGTGGCACCACTTCCCCCGGGGAGCTGTTTTTT.

This clonotype appeared a few times. V is TRBV27 and J is TRBJ2-5; a weak D match, TRBD2 (5 bases). The ends were cut back, 1 base at V and 4 bases at J, with 13 bases in the middle. The length of the CDR3 is 15 residues. Germline assignment: CDR1 MNHEY and CDR2 SMNVEV (reference sequence). The CDR3 bases are TGTGCCAGCAGTTTATTCTACGGGGTTCCAGAGACCCAGTACTTC. Its translation is CASSLFYGVPETQYF.

The chain joins TRBV5-1 to TRBJ1-1; no reliable D call. CDR1 SGHRS and CDR2 YFSETQ come from the germline V gene. The CDR3 covers 17 residues. V lost 0 bases to trimming and J lost 2 bases, with 17 bases between them. The CDR3 coding sequence is TGCGCCAGCAGCTTGGGGACGACCTCGCGTTCCAACACTGAAGCTTTCTTT. Translating it yields CASSLGTTSRSNTEAFF.

The sample holds a few counts of this clonotype. The chain links TRBV18 to TRBJ1-1, with no clear D. Trimming left V 2 bases short and J 1 base short, with 8 bases between. Germline V gene data show CDR1 as KGHSH and CDR2 as LQKENI. The CDR3 is 14 amino acids. The chain's CDR3 is CASSPSGQNTEAFF. CDR3 DNA: TGTGCCAGCTCACCATCGGGTCAGAACACTGAAGCTTTCTTT. Full variable domain (rest looked up from reference TRBV18 and TRBJ1-1): NAGVMQNPRHLVRRRGQEARLRCSPMKGHSHVYWYRQLPEEGLKFMVYLQKENIIDESGMPKERFSAEFPKEGPSILRIQQVVRGDSAAYFCASSPSGQNTEAFFGQGTRLTVV.

In its sample, this clonotype was seen a few times. The chain combines TRBV27 with TRBJ2-5; unclear D gene. Germline CDR1 is MNHEY and CDR2 is SMNVEV (reference sequence). This CDR3 is built from 14 residues. Trimming pared 5 bases from V and 2 bases from J, leaving 12 bases between. The CDR3: CASSPRALQETQYF. In nucleotides, the CDR3 is TGTGCCAGCAGTCCCCGGGCCCTACAAGAGACCCAGTACTTC.

The chain's CDR3 is CSARPPLLAGSYNEQFF. The CDR3 DNA follows: TGCAGTGCTAGACCCCCCCTACTAGCGGGGTCCTACAATGAGCAGTTCTTC. The chain joins TRBV20-1 to TRBJ2-1; TRBD2 matches at 10 bases. Germline CDR1 reads DFQATT; CDR2 reads SNEGSKA (reference sequence). V trimming: 2 bases; J trimming: 1 base; junction bases outside the gene matches: 8. The CDR3 extends over 17 amino acids.